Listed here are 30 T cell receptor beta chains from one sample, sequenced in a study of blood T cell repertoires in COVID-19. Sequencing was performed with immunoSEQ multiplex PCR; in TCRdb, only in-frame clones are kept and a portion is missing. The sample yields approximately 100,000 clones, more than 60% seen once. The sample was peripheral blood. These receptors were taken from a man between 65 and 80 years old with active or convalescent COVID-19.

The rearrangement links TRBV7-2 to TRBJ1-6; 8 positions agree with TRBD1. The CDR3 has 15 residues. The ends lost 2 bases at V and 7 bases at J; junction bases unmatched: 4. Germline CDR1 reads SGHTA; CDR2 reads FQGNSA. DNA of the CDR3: TGTGCCAGCAGCTTACGGACAGGGCAAAATTCACCCCTCCACTTT. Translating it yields CASSLRTGQNSPLHF.

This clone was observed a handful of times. The CDR3, as DNA: TGTGCCAGCAGTTTCAGGGGGCGAGGCGAGCAGTACTTC. Translating gives CASSFRGRGEQYF. The rearrangement joins TRBV27 to TRBJ2-7, with 8 nucleotides matching TRBD1. The CDR3 spans 13 residues. Germline trimming cut 3 bases from V and 6 bases from J; bases unmatched to any gene: 4. Germline V CDR1 and CDR2: MNHEY, SMNVEV (reference sequence).

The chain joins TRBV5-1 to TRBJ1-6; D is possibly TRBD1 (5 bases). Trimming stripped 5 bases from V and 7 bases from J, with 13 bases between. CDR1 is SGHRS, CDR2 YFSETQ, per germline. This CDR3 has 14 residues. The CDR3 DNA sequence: TGCGCCAGCAGAAGAGACAGAGAGAATTCACCCCTCCACTTT. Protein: CASRRDRENSPLHF.

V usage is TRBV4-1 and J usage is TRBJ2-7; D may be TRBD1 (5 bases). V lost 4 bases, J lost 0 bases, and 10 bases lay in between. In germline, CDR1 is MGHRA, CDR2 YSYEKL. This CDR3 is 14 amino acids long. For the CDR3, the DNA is TGCGCCAGCAGCCTGGAACAGGACTCCTACGAGCAGTACTTC. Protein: CASSLEQDSYEQYF.

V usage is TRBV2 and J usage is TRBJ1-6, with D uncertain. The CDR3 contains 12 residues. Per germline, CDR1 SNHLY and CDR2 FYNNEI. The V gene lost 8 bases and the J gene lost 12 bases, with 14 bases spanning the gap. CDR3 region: CASEGSAIPLHF. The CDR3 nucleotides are TGTGCCAGCGAGGGCAGCGCCATACCCCTCCACTTT.

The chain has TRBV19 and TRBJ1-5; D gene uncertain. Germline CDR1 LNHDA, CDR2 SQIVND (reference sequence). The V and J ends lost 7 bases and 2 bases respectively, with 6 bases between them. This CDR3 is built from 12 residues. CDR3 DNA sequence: TGTGCCAGTACCAGTGGCAATCAGCCCCAGCATTTT. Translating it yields CASTSGNQPQHF.

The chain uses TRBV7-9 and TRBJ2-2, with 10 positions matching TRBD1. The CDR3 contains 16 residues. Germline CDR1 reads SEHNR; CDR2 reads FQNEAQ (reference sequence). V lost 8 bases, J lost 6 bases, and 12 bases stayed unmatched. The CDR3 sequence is CASGAIGTGVSGELFF. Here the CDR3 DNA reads TGTGCCAGCGGGGCCATCGGGACAGGGGTCTCCGGGGAGCTGTTTTTT.

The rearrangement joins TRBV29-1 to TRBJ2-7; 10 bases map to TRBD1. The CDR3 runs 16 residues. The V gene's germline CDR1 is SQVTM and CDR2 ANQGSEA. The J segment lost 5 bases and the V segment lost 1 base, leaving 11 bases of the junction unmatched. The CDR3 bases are TGCAGCGTTGAAGGTTCGAGGACAGGGGGATTGGACGAGCAGTACTTC. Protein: CSVEGSRTGGLDEQYF.

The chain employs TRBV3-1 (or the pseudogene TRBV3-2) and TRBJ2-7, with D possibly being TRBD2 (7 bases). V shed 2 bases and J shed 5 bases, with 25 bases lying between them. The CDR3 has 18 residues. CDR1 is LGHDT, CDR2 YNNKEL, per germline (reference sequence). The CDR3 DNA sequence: TGTGCCAGCAGCCAATCAGGGTCGTCTCTGGCGGGGGCGGACGAGCAGTACTTC. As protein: CASSQSGSSLAGADEQYF.

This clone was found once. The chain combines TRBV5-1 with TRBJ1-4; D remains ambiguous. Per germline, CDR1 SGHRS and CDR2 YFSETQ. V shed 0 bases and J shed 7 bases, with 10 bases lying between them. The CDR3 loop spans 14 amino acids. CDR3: CASSLENRGEKLFF. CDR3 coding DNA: TGCGCCAGCAGCTTGGAAAATCGCGGTGAAAAACTGTTTTTT.

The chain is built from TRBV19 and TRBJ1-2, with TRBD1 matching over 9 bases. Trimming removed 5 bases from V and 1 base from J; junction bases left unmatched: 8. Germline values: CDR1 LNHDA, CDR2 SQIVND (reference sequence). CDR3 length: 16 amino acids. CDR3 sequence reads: CASSVLGQGRNYGYTF. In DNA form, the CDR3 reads TGTGCCAGTAGTGTCCTCGGACAGGGGCGTAACTATGGCTACACCTTC.

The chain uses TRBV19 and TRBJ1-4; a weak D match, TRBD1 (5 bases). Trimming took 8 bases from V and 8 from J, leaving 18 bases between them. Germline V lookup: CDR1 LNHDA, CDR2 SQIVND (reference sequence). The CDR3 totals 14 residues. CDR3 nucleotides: TGTGCCAGTGAACCCCGAGGAGGGGACGAAAAACTGTTTTTT. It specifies CASEPRGGDEKLFF.

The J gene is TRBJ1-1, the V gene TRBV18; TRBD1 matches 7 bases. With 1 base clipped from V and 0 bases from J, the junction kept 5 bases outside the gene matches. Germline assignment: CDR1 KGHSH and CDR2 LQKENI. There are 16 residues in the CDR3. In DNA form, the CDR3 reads TGTGCCAGCTCACCACGGTTACAGGGGATGAACACTGAAGCTTTCTTT. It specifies CASSPRLQGMNTEAFF.

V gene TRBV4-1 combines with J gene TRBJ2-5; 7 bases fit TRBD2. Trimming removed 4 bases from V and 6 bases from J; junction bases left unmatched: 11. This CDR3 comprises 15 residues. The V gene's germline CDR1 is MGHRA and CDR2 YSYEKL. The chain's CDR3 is CASSRDGQGGQTQYF. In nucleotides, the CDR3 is TGCGCCAGCAGCCGTGACGGGCAGGGAGGGCAGACCCAGTACTTC.

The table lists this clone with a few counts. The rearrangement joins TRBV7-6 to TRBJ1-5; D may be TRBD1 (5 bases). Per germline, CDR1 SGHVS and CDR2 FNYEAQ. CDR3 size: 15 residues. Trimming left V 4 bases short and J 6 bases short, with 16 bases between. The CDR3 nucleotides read TGTGCCAGCAGCTCTACATCAGCCCAGGGTCAGCCCCAGCATTTT. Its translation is CASSSTSAQGQPQHF. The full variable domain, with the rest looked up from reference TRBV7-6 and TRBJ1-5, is GAGVSQSPRYKVTKRGQDVALRCDPISGHVSLYWYRQALGQGPEFLTYFNYEAQQDKSGLPNDRFSAERPEGSISTLTIQRTEQRDSAMYRCASSSTSAQGQPQHFGDGTRLSIL.

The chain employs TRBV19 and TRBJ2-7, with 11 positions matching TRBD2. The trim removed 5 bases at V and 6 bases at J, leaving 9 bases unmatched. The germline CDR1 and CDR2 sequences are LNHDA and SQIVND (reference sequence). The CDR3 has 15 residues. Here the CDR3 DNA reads TGTGCCAGTAGTCACCCGACTAGCGGGACCTCCGAGCAGTACTTC. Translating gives CASSHPTSGTSEQYF.

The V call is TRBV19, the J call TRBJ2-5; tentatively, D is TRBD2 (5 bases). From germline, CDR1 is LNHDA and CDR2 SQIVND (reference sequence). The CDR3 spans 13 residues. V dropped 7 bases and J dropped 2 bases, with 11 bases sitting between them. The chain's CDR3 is CASTAPGQETQYF. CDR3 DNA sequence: TGTGCCAGTACCGCACCGGGACAAGAGACCCAGTACTTC.

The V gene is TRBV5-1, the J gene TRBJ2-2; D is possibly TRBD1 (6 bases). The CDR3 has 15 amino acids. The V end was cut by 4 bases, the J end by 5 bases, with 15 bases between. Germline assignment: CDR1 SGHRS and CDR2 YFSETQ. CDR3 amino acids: CASSPTGLVTGELFF. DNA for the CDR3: TGCGCCAGCAGCCCAACAGGGCTCGTAACCGGGGAGCTGTTTTTT. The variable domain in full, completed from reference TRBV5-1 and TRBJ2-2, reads KAGVTQTPRYLIKTRGQQVTLSCSPISGHRSVSWYQQTPGQGLQFLFEYFSETQRNKGNFPGRFSGRQFSNSRSEMNVSTLELGDSALYLCASSPTGLVTGELFFGEGSRLTVL.

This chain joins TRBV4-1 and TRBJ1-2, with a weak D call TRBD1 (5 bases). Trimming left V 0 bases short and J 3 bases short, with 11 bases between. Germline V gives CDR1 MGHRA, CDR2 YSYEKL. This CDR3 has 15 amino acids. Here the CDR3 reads CASSQEDTHYYGYTF. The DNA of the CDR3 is TGCGCCAGCAGCCAAGAGGACACACACTACTATGGCTACACCTTC.

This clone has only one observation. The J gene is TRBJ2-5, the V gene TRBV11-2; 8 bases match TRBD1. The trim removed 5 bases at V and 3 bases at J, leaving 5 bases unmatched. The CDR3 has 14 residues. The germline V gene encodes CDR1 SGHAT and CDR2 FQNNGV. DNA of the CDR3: TGTGCCAGCAGCACCGGACAGGGCAAAGAGACCCAGTACTTC. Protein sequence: CASSTGQGKETQYF.

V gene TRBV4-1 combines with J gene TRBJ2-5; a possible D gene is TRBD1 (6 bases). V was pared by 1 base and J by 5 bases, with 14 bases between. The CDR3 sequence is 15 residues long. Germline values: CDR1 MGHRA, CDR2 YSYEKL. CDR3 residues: CASSQGATGPETQYF. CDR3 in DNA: TGCGCCAGCAGCCAAGGGGCGACAGGTCCGGAGACCCAGTACTTC.

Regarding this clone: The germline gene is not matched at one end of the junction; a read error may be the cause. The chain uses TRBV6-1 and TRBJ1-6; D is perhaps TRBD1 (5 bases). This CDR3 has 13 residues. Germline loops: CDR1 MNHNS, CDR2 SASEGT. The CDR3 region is CASSEGTRATPFF. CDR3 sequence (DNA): TGTGCCAGCAGTGAAGGGACAAGGGCGACCCCTTTTTTT.

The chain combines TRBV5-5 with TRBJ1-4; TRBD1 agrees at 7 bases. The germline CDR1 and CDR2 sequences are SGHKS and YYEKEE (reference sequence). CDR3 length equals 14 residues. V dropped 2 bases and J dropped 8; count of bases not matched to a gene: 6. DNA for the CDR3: TGTGCCAGCAGCTTTACAGGGGCAGGGGAAAAACTGTTTTTT. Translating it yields CASSFTGAGEKLFF.

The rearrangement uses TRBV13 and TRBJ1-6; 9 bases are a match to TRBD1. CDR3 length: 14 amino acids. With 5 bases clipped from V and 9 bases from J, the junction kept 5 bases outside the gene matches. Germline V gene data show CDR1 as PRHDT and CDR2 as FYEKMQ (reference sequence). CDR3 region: CASSDNRGRSPLHF. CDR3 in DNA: TGTGCCAGCAGCGATAACAGGGGGCGTTCACCCCTCCACTTT.

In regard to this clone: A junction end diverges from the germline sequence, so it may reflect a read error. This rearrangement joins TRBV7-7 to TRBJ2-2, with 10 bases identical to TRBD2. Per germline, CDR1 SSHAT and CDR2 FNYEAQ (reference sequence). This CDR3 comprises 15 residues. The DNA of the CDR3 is TGTGCTAGCAGCATAGCGGGGGGGAACACCGGGGAGCTGTTTTTT. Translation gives CASSIAGGNTGELFF.

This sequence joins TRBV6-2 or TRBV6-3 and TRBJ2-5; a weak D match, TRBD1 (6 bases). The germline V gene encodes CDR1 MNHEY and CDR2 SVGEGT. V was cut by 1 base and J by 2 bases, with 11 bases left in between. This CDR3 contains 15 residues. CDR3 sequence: CASSYWTEGQETQYF. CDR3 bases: TGTGCCAGCAGTTACTGGACAGAGGGGCAAGAGACCCAGTACTTC.

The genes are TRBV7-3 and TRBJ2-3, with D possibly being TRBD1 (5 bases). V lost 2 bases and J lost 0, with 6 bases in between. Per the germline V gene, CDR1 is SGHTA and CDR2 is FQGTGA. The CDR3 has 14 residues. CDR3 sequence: CASSLGASTDTQYF. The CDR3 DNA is TGTGCCAGCAGCTTAGGGGCTAGCACAGATACGCAGTATTTT.

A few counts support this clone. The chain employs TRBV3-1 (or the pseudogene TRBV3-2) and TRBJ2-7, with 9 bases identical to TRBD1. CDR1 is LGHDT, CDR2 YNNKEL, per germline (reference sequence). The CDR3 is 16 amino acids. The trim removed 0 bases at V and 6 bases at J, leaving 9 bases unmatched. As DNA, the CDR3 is TGTGCCAGCAGCCAAGATCTAGGGACAGGGTCTAGCGAGCAGTACTTC. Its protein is CASSQDLGTGSSEQYF.

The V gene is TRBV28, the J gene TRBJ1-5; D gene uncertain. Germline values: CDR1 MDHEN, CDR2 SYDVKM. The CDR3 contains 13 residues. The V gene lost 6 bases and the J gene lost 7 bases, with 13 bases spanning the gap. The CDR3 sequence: CASSSPTEQPQHF. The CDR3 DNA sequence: TGTGCCAGCAGCTCTCCTACTGAGCAGCCCCAGCATTTT.

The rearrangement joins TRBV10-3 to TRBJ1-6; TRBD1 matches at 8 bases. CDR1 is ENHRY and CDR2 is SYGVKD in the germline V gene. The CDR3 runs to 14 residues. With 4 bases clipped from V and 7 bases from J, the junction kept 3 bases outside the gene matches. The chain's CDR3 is CAISAWDRNSPLHF. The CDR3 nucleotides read TGTGCCATCAGTGCTTGGGACAGGAATTCACCCCTCCACTTT.